The 32 T cell receptor beta chains below come from one sample, sequenced in a study of T cell responses to AZD1222 COVID-19 vaccine. This table comes from immunoSEQ multiplex PCR, and its TCRdb copy is limited to in-frame clones, with some not included. The repertoire holds tens of thousands of clones, with over 75% as singletons. The material sequenced was peripheral blood, taken on day 0 of AZD1222 vaccination. The source of these receptors is an adult in good health.

The rearrangement links TRBV2 to TRBJ1-3, with a weak D call TRBD1 (5 bases). CDR1 and CDR2 from the germline V gene are SNHLY and FYNNEI. V lost 6 bases to trimming and J lost 4 bases, with 7 bases between them. This CDR3 comprises 12 residues. The CDR3 region is CASRGDGNTIYF. The CDR3 nucleotides read TGTGCCAGCAGGGGGGACGGAAACACCATATATTTT.

This chain links TRBV18 with TRBJ1-1; the D gene is possibly TRBD1 (6 bases). This CDR3 spans 14 amino acids. V was clipped by 2 bases and J by 4 bases, with 11 bases between them. The germline V gene has CDR1 KGHSH and CDR2 LQKENI. The CDR3 bases are TGTGCCAGCTCACCAGGGGGCGCGGGCACTGAAGCTTTCTTT. Its protein is CASSPGGAGTEAFF.

CDR3 sequence: CASSVLADRGSFGYTF. In DNA, the CDR3 is TGTGCCAGCAGCGTCTTAGCGGACAGGGGGTCGTTTGGCTACACCTTC. The chain uses TRBV9 and TRBJ1-2; 10 bases fit TRBD1. V shed 2 bases, J shed 7 bases, and the junction held 11 bases outside the gene matches. Germline lookup yields CDR1 SGDLS and CDR2 YYNGEE. This CDR3 is built from 16 residues.

The chain recombines TRBV15 with TRBJ2-7; D remains unclear. V was trimmed by 4 bases and J by 4 bases, leaving 11 bases between them. The V gene's germline CDR1 is LNHNV and CDR2 YYDKDF (reference sequence). The CDR3 covers 13 residues. The CDR3 here is CATSIPPIYEQYF. In nucleotides, the CDR3 is TGTGCCACCAGCATACCCCCCATATACGAGCAGTACTTC.

The chain uses TRBV5-4 and TRBJ1-1; possibly TRBD1 for D (5 bases). Germline assignment: CDR1 SGHNT and CDR2 YYREEE (reference sequence). V shed 4 bases and J shed 1 base, with 11 bases lying between them. The CDR3 runs to 14 residues. CDR3 DNA: TGTGCCAGCAGCCGCACCGGGGGGAACACTGAAGCTTTCTTT. This codes for CASSRTGGNTEAFF. Complete variable domain (other parts from reference TRBV5-4 and TRBJ1-1): ETGVTQSPTHLIKTRGQQVTLRCSSQSGHNTVSWYQQALGQGPQFIFQYYREEENGRGNFPPRFSGLQFPNYSSELNVNALELDDSALYLCASSRTGGNTEAFFGQGTRLTVV.

This chain's CDR3 is CASRMGGQWNYGYTF. CDR3 DNA: TGCGCCAGCAGGATGGGGGGACAGTGGAACTATGGCTACACCTTC. The rearrangement uses TRBV5-1 and TRBJ1-2, with 7 positions matching TRBD1. The CDR3 consists of 15 residues. The J segment lost 2 bases and the V segment lost 5 bases, leaving 9 bases of the junction unmatched. Germline CDR1 and CDR2: SGHRS and YFSETQ.

This clone was counted only a few times. The chain has TRBV15 and TRBJ1-3, with D possibly matching TRBD1 (6 bases). The germline V gene encodes CDR1 LNHNV and CDR2 YYDKDF (reference sequence). The CDR3 runs to 19 residues. Trimming removed 1 base at V and 3 bases at J, with 22 bases between. The DNA for the CDR3 is TGTGCCACCAGCAGAGGATTCAACTTAGGGGGGTCTTATGGAAACACCATATATTTT. It codes for CATSRGFNLGGSYGNTIYF.

The chain employs TRBV14 and TRBJ2-7, with TRBD2 as a possible D gene (6 bases). V dropped 5 bases and J dropped 3 bases, with 8 bases sitting between them. Germline lookup yields CDR1 SGHDN and CDR2 FVKESK. The CDR3 spans 12 residues. The CDR3, as DNA: TGTGCCAGCAGCATGGGAGGCTACGAGCAGTACTTC. Its translation is CASSMGGYEQYF.

V and J are TRBV7-6 and TRBJ2-7, with 11 bases fitting TRBD1. Germline lookup yields CDR1 SGHVS and CDR2 FNYEAQ. Trimming cost V 8 bases and J 0 bases; bases outside gene matches: 6. This CDR3 comprises 15 residues. Written as DNA, the CDR3 is TGTGCCAGCGACGGGGGACAGGGGGTCTCCTACGAGCAGTACTTC. Encoded protein: CASDGGQGVSYEQYF.

This chain joins TRBV6-6 and TRBJ1-6; D is uncertain. The CDR3 contains 11 residues. CDR1 is MNHNY and CDR2 is SVGAGI in the germline V gene (reference sequence). V lost 6 bases and J 7 bases, leaving 4 bases between the germline ends. The CDR3 loop reads CASRLNSPLHF. The CDR3 bases are TGTGCCAGCAGGTTGAATTCACCCCTCCACTTT.

The V and J genes are TRBV29-1 and TRBJ2-5; D is undetermined. Between the trimmed V and J ends, which lost 4 bases and 9 bases, there was a span of 15 bases. Germline V gives CDR1 SQVTM, CDR2 ANQGSEA. The CDR3 length is 12 residues. CDR3 region: CSVVPSGRAQYF. CDR3 nucleotide sequence: TGCAGCGTTGTACCGTCCGGAAGGGCCCAGTACTTC.

The V call is TRBV11-2, the J call TRBJ2-5; 9 nucleotides match TRBD2. The length of the CDR3 is 16 residues. Germline V gene data show CDR1 as SGHAT and CDR2 as FQNNGV. The V gene end was trimmed by 5 bases and the J gene end by 0 bases; junction bases not matched to a gene: 7. The CDR3 nucleotides read TGTGCCAGCAGCAGGGGCCTAGCGGGGAACCAAGAGACCCAGTACTTC. Protein product: CASSRGLAGNQETQYF.

Written as DNA, the CDR3 is TGTGCCAGTAGTTCCTTAGGGACAGGGTCCTTCAGCCATGGCTACACCTTC. Protein product: CASSSLGTGSFSHGYTF. The chain employs TRBV19 and TRBJ1-2; 9 bases line up with TRBD1. The germline CDR1 and CDR2 sequences are LNHDA and SQIVND (reference sequence). The trim removed 5 bases at V and 6 bases at J, leaving 16 bases unmatched. The CDR3 has 17 amino acids. Full variable domain (remainder filled in from reference TRBV19 and TRBJ1-2): DGGITQSPKYLFRKEGQNVTLSCEQNLNHDAMYWYRQDPGQGLRLIYYSQIVNDFQKGDIAEGYSVSREKKESFPLTVTSAQKNPTAFYLCASSSLGTGSFSHGYTFGSGTRLTVV.

This rearrangement joins TRBV7-8 to TRBJ1-5, with unresolved D. Germline assignment: CDR1 SGHVS and CDR2 FQNEAQ. This CDR3 has 16 amino acids. The V end was cut by 0 bases, the J end by 4 bases, with 13 bases between. The CDR3 here is CASSLAQQYSNQPQHF. The CDR3 DNA sequence: TGTGCCAGCAGCTTAGCGCAACAGTATAGTAATCAGCCCCAGCATTTT.

CDR3 protein: CASSLGGRPSYEQYF. The CDR3 nucleotides are TGTGCCAGCAGCTTGGGAGGGAGGCCCTCCTACGAGCAGTACTTC. This chain links TRBV5-8 with TRBJ2-7; weak D call: TRBD2 (6 bases). Germline assignment: CDR1 SGHTS and CDR2 YDEGEE. Deletions cut 0 bases from V and 0 bases from J, with 10 bases between. CDR3 size: 15 residues.

The chain joins TRBV4-1 to TRBJ2-5; TRBD1 agrees at 8 bases. The CDR3 extends over 12 amino acids. V was clipped by 10 bases and J by 3 bases; unmatched bases: 4. The germline CDR1 and CDR2 sequences are MGHRA and YSYEKL. The CDR3 protein is CATQGVEETQYF. As DNA, the CDR3 is TGCGCCACACAGGGGGTGGAAGAGACCCAGTACTTC.

DNA for the CDR3: TGTGCCAGCAGTTTCAGGGTAGGAAATGAAAAACTGTTTTTT. Its translation: CASSFRVGNEKLFF. The V call is TRBV6-5, the J call TRBJ1-4; D is perhaps TRBD1 (5 bases). Germline V gene data show CDR1 as MNHEY and CDR2 as SVGAGI. This CDR3 is built from 14 residues. V was shortened by 4 bases and J by 5 bases, with 11 bases between the two germline ends.

The chain combines TRBV29-1 with TRBJ2-2, with D unresolved. V shed 7 bases and J shed 7 bases, with 13 bases lying between them. The CDR3 is made up of 12 amino acids. In germline, CDR1 is SQVTM, CDR2 ANQGSEA. The CDR3 DNA sequence: TGCAGCGCCTCGACCTCAGTCGGGGAGCTGTTTTTT. Amino acid sequence: CSASTSVGELFF.

The chain couples TRBV15 to TRBJ2-7; D possibly corresponds to TRBD2 (5 bases). From germline, CDR1 is LNHNV and CDR2 YYDKDF (reference sequence). Trimming left V 0 bases short and J 9 bases short, with 18 bases between. The CDR3 runs to 15 residues. CDR3 sequence (DNA): TGTGCCACCAGCAGAGATAACGGGGTTGGGCTGCGGCAGTACTTC. This codes for CATSRDNGVGLRQYF.

In DNA form, the CDR3 reads TGTGCCAGCAGCTTAGGGCTCGCGGCTTTCTTT. It specifies CASSLGLAAFF. The chain has TRBV7-9 and TRBJ1-1; D is undetermined. V was pared by 1 base and J by 11 bases, with 8 bases between. The germline V gene has CDR1 SEHNR and CDR2 FQNEAQ (reference sequence). This CDR3 has 11 residues.

CDR3 coding DNA: TGTGCCAGCAGTTTCGGCGGGTTAAGCAATCAGCCCCAGCATTTT. This encodes CASSFGGLSNQPQHF. The chain couples TRBV5-5 to TRBJ1-5, with D unresolved. Trimming cost V 5 bases and J 1 base, with 13 bases left between them. CDR1 and CDR2 from the germline V gene are SGHKS and YYEKEE (reference sequence). The CDR3 is made up of 15 amino acids.

The chain recombines TRBV7-2 with TRBJ2-4; 9 nucleotides agree with TRBD1. Germline loops: CDR1 SGHTA, CDR2 FQGNSA. V trimming: 4 bases; J trimming: 4 bases; junction bases outside the gene matches: 5. The CDR3 contains 15 residues. In DNA form, the CDR3 reads TGTGCCAGCAGCTCATCGGGACAGGGTAAAAACATTCAGTACTTC. This encodes CASSSSGQGKNIQYF. Complete variable domain (other parts from reference TRBV7-2 and TRBJ2-4): GAGVSQSPSNKVTEKGKDVELRCDPISGHTALYWYRQSLGQGLEFLIYFQGNSAPDKSGLPSDRFSAERTGGSVSTLTIQRTQQEDSAVYLCASSSSGQGKNIQYFGAGTRLSVL.

The rearrangement links TRBV4-2 to TRBJ1-1; the match to TRBD1 covers 7 bases. J lost 1 base, V lost 4 bases, and 3 bases had no gene match. From germline, CDR1 is LGHNA and CDR2 YNFKEQ. The CDR3 length is 14 residues. The CDR3 region has the DNA TGTGCCAGCAGCCGGCAGGGGGAGAACACTGAAGCTTTCTTT. Amino acids: CASSRQGENTEAFF.

The CDR3 spells CSASRTERGPGDTQYF. CDR3 coding DNA: TGCAGTGCTAGTAGGACGGAGCGGGGGCCCGGAGATACGCAGTATTTT. The chain joins TRBV20-1 to TRBJ2-3; 8 positions agree with TRBD2. There are 16 residues in the CDR3. CDR1 DFQATT and CDR2 SNEGSKA come from the germline V gene (reference sequence). The trim removed 3 bases at V and 5 bases at J, leaving 13 bases unmatched.

The chain links TRBV6-5 to TRBJ1-2, with D unresolved. CDR3 length: 12 amino acids. Looked up from germline, CDR1 is MNHEY and CDR2 is SVGAGI. V lost 7 bases to trimming and J lost 6 bases, with 12 bases between them. Written as DNA, the CDR3 is TGTGCCAGCACCGAGACGTCCCATGGCTACACCTTC. Its protein product is CASTETSHGYTF.

V is TRBV29-1 and J is TRBJ1-5; 7 bases align to TRBD1. This CDR3 is built from 15 residues. V lost 7 bases, J lost 1 base, and 10 bases stayed unmatched. CDR1 SQVTM and CDR2 ANQGSEA come from the germline V gene. This chain's CDR3 is CSATGSTGSNQPQHF. Here the CDR3 DNA reads TGCAGCGCGACAGGATCGACAGGGAGCAATCAGCCCCAGCATTTT.

Regarding this clone: This clone may be a read error of a much larger clone one base away. In the same sample, other DNA sequences code for this CDR3. The J gene is TRBJ1-1, the V gene TRBV7-9; no definite D call. The V gene lost 2 bases and the J gene lost 2 bases, with 0 bases spanning the gap. Germline V lookup: CDR1 SEHNR, CDR2 FQNEAQ (reference sequence). This CDR3 comprises 11 residues. Here the CDR3 reads CASSLNTEAFF. As DNA, the CDR3 is TGTGCCAGCAGCTTAAACACTGAAGCTTTCTTT.

V gene TRBV6-6 combines with J gene TRBJ2-2; no clear D gene. CDR1 is MNHNY, CDR2 SVGAGI, per germline (reference sequence). The CDR3 covers 11 residues. Deletions cut 6 bases from V and 6 bases from J, with 5 bases between. DNA for the CDR3: TGTGCCAGCAGGGTTGCCGGGGAGCTGTTTTTT. Its translation is CASRVAGELFF.

The chain is built from TRBV30 and TRBJ1-2; maybe TRBD1 (6 bases). This CDR3 is 13 amino acids long. Trimming pared 8 bases from V and 2 bases from J, leaving 15 bases between. The germline CDR1 and CDR2 sequences are GTSNPN and SVGIG (reference sequence). CDR3 DNA sequence: TGTGCCCGGGGAGGGGGGTCCAACTATGGCTACACCTTC. Protein sequence: CARGGGSNYGYTF.

V is TRBV10-2 and J is TRBJ2-1, with 7 bases that match TRBD1. J lost 8 bases, V lost 11 bases, and 6 bases had no gene match. The CDR3 is made up of 11 amino acids. Per germline, CDR1 WSHSY and CDR2 SAAADI. The CDR3 DNA reads as TGCGCCTGCGGACAGGACTATGAGCAGTTCTTC. It specifies CACGQDYEQFF.

The chain couples TRBV19 to TRBJ2-6; D might be TRBD1 (5 bases). This CDR3 region has 19 residues. Germline values: CDR1 LNHDA, CDR2 SQIVND (reference sequence). The ends were cut back, 8 bases at V and 0 bases at J, with 23 bases in the middle. CDR3 coding DNA: TGTGCCAGTTCCTTAGATTACCTGGGGCCGAGCTCTGGGGCCAACGTCCTGACTTTC. It is translated as CASSLDYLGPSSGANVLTF.

The chain employs TRBV11-2 and TRBJ1-2; a weak D match, TRBD1 (5 bases). CDR1 SGHAT and CDR2 FQNNGV come from the germline V gene. The CDR3 extends over 13 amino acids. Trimming removed 3 bases at V and 6 bases at J, with 11 bases between. CDR3 sequence: CASSLGVGDGYTF. CDR3 sequence (DNA): TGTGCCAGCAGCTTGGGGGTAGGGGATGGCTACACCTTC. The whole variable domain, remainder taken from reference TRBV11-2 and TRBJ1-2, is EAGVAQSPRYKIIEKRQSVAFWCNPISGHATLYWYQQILGQGPKLLIQFQNNGVVDDSQLPKDRFSAERLKGVDSTLKIQPAKLEDSAVYLCASSLGVGDGYTFGSGTRLTVV.